This TCR beta chain came from a study of T-cell reconstitution after alpha-beta-depleted transplantation in children. CDR1 SGHRS and CDR2 YFSETQ come from the germline V gene. The CDR3 spans 10 residues. V shed 9 bases and J shed 5 bases, with 5 bases lying between them. There are many counts of this clonotype. The TCRbeta library was prepared with unique molecular identifiers. TCRdb re-called the PCR reads through MiXCR, storing one row per CDR3 protein. In the table there are over 200,000 distinct CDR3 sequences, about a tenth of which are singletons. Sequenced here: PBMCs, sampled before TCRalphabeta/CD19-depleted stem cell transplant. The chain recombines TRBV5-1 with TRBJ2-2; D gene ambiguous. This TCR came from a child under two years old with acute myeloid leukemia, due to receive a stem cell transplant. As DNA, the CDR3 is TGCGCCAACCGTACCGGGGAGCTGTTTTTT. Its protein is CANRTGELFF. Supplemented by reference TRBV5-1 and TRBJ2-2, the full variable domain reads KAGVTQTPRYLIKTRGQQVTLSCSPISGHRSVSWYQQTPGQGLQFLFEYFSETQRNKGNFPGRFSGRQFSNSRSEMNVSTLELGDSALYLCANRTGELFFGEGSRLTVL.